Included here is one T cell receptor beta chain sequence, with context. The V gene's germline CDR1 is SGHNT and CDR2 YENEEA. The V gene lost 4 bases and the J gene lost 3 bases, with 10 bases spanning the gap. This CDR3 comprises 13 residues. This record belongs to a study of TIL therapy for anti-PD-1-resistant metastatic lung cancer. Study-wide context: Median tumor PD-L1 proportion score was about 6%. A handful of tumors were EGFR-mutant and two were ALK-rearranged. Tumors carried a median around 1.4 non-synonymous mutations per megabase.

Time point meaning: pre-treatment sample, taken before nivolumab and TIL therapy. Patients were adults with stage 4 NSCLC. The immunoSEQ assay was v3. Using immunoSEQ multiplex PCR, the repertoire was profiled, and TCRdb retains in-frame clones only, with some absent. There are 54,000 or so clones in the sample; around four fifths occur only once, and 1.8% lies in the top ten. This receptor was obtained from a person aged 25 to 80 with non-small cell lung cancer. This chain links TRBV11-3 with TRBJ2-7; the D call may be TRBD1 or TRBD2 (5 bases each). This sample comprised blood, obtained at baseline. As DNA, the CDR3 is TGTGCCAGCAGCTGGGGACGAAACTACGAGCAGTACTTC. Translating it yields CASSWGRNYEQYF. Full variable domain (remainder filled in from reference TRBV11-3 and TRBJ2-7): EAGVVQSPRYKIIEKKQPVAFWCNPISGHNTLYWYLQNLGQGPELLIRYENEEAVDDSQLPKDRFSAERLKGVDSTLKIQPAELGDSAVYLCASSWGRNYEQYFGPGTRLTVT.